This T cell receptor beta chain was observed in a study of technical replicates of blood from four donors. V lost 9 bases to trimming and J lost 2 bases; unmatched junction nucleotides: 9. The CDR3 sequence is 14 residues long. Per the germline V gene, CDR1 is MNHEY and CDR2 is SMNVEV (reference sequence). Sequenced by immunoSEQ multiplex PCR; TCRdb stores in-frame clones only, minus some. The data show under 85,000 clones, almost 98% seen once. Input material: T cells isolated from PBMCs. The receptor was derived from a human donor in good health. The chain recombines TRBV27 with TRBJ2-7; 8 bases are a match to TRBD1. In DNA form, the CDR3 reads TGTGCCAGTAAAATCGGGACAGGTACCTACGAGCAGTACTTC. This translates into CASKIGTGTYEQYF.